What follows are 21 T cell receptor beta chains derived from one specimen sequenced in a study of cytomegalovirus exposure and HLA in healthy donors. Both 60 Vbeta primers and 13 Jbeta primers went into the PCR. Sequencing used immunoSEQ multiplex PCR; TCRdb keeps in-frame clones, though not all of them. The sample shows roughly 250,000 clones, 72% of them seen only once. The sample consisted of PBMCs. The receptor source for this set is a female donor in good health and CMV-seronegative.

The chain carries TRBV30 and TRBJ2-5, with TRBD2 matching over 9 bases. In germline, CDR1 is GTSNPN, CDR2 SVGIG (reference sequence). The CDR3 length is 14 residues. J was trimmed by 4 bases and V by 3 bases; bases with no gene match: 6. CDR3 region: CAWRAGLAGETQYF. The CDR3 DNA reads TGTGCCTGGAGGGCGGGACTAGCAGGAGAGACCCAGTACTTC.

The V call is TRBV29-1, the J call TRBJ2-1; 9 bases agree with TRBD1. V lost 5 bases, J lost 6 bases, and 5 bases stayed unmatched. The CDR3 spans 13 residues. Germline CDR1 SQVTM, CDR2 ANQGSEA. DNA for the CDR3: TGCAGCGTTCTACAGGGGGCGGTCAATGAGCAGTTCTTC. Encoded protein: CSVLQGAVNEQFF.

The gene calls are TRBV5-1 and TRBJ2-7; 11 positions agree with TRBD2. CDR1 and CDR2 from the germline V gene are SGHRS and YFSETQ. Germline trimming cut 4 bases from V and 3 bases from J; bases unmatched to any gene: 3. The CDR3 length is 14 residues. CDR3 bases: TGCGCCAGCAGCCTCGGGACTAGCGGCTACGAGCAGTACTTC. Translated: CASSLGTSGYEQYF.

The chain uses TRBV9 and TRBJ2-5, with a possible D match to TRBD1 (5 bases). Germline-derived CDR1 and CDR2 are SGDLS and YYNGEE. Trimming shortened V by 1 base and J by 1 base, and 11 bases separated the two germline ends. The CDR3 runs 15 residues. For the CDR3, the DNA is TGTGCCAGCAGCGTATGGGGCACGCTCCAAGAGACCCAGTACTTC. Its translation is CASSVWGTLQETQYF.

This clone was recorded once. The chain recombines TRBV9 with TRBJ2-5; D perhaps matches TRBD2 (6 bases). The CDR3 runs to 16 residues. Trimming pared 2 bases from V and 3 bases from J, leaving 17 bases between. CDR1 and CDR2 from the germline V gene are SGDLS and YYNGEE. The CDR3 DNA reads TGTGCCAGCAGCGTCTCGGGGGAGACGTCAGAAGAGACCCAGTACTTC. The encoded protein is CASSVSGETSEETQYF. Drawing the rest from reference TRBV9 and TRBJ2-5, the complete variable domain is DSGVTQTPKHLITATGQRVTLRCSPRSGDLSVYWYQQSLDQGLQFLIQYYNGEERAKGNILERFSAQQFPDLHSELNLSSLELGDSALYFCASSVSGETSEETQYFGPGTRLLVL.

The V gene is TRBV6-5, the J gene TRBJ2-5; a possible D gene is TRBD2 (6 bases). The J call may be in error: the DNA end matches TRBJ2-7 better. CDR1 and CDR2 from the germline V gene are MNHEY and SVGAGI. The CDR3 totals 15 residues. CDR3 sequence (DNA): TGTGCCAGCAGTTACTCGACGGCGGGGTTCTACGAGCAGTACTTC. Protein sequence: CASSYSTAGFYEQYF.

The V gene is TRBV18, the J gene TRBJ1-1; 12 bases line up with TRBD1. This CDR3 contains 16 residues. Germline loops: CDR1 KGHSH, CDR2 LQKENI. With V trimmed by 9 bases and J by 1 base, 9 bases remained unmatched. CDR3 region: CASSQGTGGPNTEAFF. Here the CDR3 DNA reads TGTGCCAGTTCCCAGGGGACAGGGGGCCCGAACACTGAAGCTTTCTTT.

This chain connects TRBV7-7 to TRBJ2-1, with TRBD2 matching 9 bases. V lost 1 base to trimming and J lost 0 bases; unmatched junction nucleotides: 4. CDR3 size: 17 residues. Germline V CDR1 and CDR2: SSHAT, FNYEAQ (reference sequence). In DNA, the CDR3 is TGTGCCAGCAGCTTAGGGGCGGGAGGGCTCTCCTACAATGAGCAGTTCTTC. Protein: CASSLGAGGLSYNEQFF.

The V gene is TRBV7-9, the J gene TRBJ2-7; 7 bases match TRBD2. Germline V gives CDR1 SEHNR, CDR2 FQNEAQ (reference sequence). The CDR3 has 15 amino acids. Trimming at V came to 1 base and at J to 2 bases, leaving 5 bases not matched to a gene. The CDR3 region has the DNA TGTGCCAGCAGCTTAGTCGCTAGCGGTGCCTACGAGCAGTACTTC. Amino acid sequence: CASSLVASGAYEQYF.

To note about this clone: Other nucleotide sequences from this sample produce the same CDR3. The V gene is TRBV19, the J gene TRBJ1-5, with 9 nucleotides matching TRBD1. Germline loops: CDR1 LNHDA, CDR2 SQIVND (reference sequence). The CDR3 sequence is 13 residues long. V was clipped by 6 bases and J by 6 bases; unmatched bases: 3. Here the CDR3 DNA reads TGTGCCAGTAGCGGGACAGGGTTTCAGCCCCAGCATTTT. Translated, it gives CASSGTGFQPQHF.

CDR3 in amino acids: CASSLWQGERYEQYF. In DNA, the CDR3 is TGTGCCAGCAGCTTGTGGCAGGGTGAGCGCTACGAGCAGTACTTC. The chain links TRBV5-5 to TRBJ2-7, with D possibly matching TRBD1 (5 bases). Looked up from germline, CDR1 is SGHKS and CDR2 is YYEKEE (reference sequence). The CDR3 is made up of 15 amino acids. The V gene lost 1 base and the J gene lost 3 bases, with 14 bases spanning the gap.

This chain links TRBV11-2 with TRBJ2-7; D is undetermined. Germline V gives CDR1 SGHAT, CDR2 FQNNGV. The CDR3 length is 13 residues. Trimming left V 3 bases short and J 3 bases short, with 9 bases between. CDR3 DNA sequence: TGTGCCAGCAGCTTTCCCAGAAGCTACGAGCAGTACTTC. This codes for CASSFPRSYEQYF. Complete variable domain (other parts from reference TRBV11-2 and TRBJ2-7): EAGVAQSPRYKIIEKRQSVAFWCNPISGHATLYWYQQILGQGPKLLIQFQNNGVVDDSQLPKDRFSAERLKGVDSTLKIQPAKLEDSAVYLCASSFPRSYEQYFGPGTRLTVT.

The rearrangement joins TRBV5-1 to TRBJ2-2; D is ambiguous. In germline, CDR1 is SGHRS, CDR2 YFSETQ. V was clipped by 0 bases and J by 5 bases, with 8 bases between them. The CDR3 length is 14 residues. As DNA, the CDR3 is TGCGCCAGCAGCTTGGACAGTACAACCGGGGAGCTGTTTTTT. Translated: CASSLDSTTGELFF.

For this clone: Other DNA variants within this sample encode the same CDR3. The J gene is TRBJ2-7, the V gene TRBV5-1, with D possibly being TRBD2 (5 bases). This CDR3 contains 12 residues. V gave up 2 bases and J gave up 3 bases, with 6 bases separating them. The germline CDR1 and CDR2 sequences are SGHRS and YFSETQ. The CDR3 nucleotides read TGCGCCAGCAGCTTCGGAGGCTACGAGCAGTACTTC. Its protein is CASSFGGYEQYF.

CDR3 sequence (DNA): TGTGCCAGCAGCTCGACAACAGGGGGCATCCTGTTCTTC. This codes for CASSSTTGGILFF. The chain employs TRBV7-3 and TRBJ2-1, with 9 bases fitting TRBD1. The CDR3 totals 13 residues. The V gene end was trimmed by 4 bases and the J gene end by 15 bases; junction bases not matched to a gene: 10. The V gene's germline CDR1 is SGHTA and CDR2 FQGTGA.

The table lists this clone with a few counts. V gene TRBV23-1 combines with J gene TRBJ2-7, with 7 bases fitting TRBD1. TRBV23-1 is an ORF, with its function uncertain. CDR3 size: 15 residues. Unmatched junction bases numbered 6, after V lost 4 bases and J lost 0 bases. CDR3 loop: CASSLAGTDSYEQYF. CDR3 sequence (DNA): TGCGCCAGCAGTCTGGCCGGGACAGACTCCTACGAGCAGTACTTC.

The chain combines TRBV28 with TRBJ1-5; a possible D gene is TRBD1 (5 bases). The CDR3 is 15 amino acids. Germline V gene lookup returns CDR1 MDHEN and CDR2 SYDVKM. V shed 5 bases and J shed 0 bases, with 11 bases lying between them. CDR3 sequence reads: CASSAGVNSNQPQHF. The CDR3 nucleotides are TGTGCCAGCAGTGCGGGGGTTAATAGCAATCAGCCCCAGCATTTT.

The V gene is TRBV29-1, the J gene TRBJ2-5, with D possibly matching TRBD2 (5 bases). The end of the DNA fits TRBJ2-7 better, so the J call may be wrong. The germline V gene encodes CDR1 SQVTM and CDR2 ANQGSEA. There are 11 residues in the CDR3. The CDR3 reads CSVDEGDEQYF. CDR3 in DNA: TGCAGCGTTGACGAGGGAGACGAGCAGTACTTC.

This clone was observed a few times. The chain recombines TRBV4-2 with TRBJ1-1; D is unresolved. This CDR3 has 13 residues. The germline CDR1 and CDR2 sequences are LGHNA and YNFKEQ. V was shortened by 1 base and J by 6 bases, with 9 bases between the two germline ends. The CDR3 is CASSQAGISEAFF. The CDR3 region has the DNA TGTGCCAGCAGCCAAGCAGGTATCTCTGAAGCTTTCTTT.

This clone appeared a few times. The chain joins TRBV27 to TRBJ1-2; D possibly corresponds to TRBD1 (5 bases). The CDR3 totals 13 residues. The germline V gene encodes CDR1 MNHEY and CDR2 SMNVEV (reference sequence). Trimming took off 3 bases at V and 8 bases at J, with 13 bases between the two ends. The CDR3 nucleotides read TGTGCCAGCAGTTTTGTCCAGGGAGGCGGCTACACCTTC. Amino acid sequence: CASSFVQGGGYTF.

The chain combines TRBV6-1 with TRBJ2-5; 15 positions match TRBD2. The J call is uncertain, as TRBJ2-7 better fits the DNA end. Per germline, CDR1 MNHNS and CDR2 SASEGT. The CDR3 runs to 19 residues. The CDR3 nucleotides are TGTGCCAGCAGTGCTAACGGACTAGCGGGAGGGCCTTCCCCTTACGAGCAGTACTTC. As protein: CASSANGLAGGPSPYEQYF.